This T cell receptor (beta chain) was identified in a study of vaccination and CD4 T cells after COVID-19. Study overall: SARS-CoV-2 PCR on nasal swabs had been positive for the convalescent patients; fewer than 10 were mild and one was severe.

Treatment reported: roughly 11-day PBMC culture with coronavirus spike peptide pools or control peptides (ViraFEST assay). Germline trimming cut 5 bases from V and 2 bases from J; bases unmatched to any gene: 11. Germline CDR1 is MNHEY and CDR2 is SMNVEV (reference sequence). This CDR3 has 17 amino acids. Cultured CD4+ T cell DNA was sequenced using the Oncomine TCR Beta short-read assay. TCRdb re-analysed the PCR reads in MiXCR, keeping a single row per CDR3 protein. The sample has over 15,000 distinct CDR3 sequences, approximately 50% seen once. As to this clonotype: Its antigen remains unidentified.

This TCR was recovered from a human donor who had recovered from COVID-19. Sequencing was performed on CD4+ T cells from blood, cultured in vitro. The rearrangement joins TRBV27 to TRBJ2-1; 8 nucleotides align to TRBD2. As DNA, the CDR3 is TGTGCCAGCAGTCCCAGAGGGCTAGCGGGCGCCTACAATGAGCAGTTCTTC. It translates to CASSPRGLAGAYNEQFF.